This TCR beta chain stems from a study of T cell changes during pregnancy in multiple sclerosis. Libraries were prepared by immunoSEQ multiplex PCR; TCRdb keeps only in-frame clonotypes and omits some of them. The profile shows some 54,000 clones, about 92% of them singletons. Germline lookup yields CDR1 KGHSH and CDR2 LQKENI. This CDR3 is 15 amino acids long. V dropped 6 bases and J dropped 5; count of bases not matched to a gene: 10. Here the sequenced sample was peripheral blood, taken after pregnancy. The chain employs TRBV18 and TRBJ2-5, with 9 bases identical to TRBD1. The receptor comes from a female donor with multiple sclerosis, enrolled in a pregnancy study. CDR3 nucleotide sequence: TGTGCCAGCTCTCCTTTACAGGGGGCATCGGAGACCCAGTACTTC. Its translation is CASSPLQGASETQYF.